A selection of T cell receptor beta chains follows, all from one sample in a study of regulatory T cells in long-lasting Graves disease. Via MiXCR, TCRdb re-called the multiplex PCR reads, giving one row per CDR3 protein. The sample lists some 430,000 distinct CDR3 sequences, under 25% occurring once. The specimen was peripheral blood mononuclear cells (PBMCs), collected when the disease was refractory, from a patient treated with antithyroid drugs. These receptors originate from a female donor with Graves disease. Both conserved end residues are part of each CDR3. Each record gives: V gene, D gene, J gene, clone size, CDR3 protein, CDR3 DNA. A D gene is named only where the DNA matches it firmly. Clone size is given for some rows only: seen once, a few or many times, or a class if the clone is expanded.

TRBV24-1	TRBD1	TRBJ2-2	-	CATSDLGTENTGELFF	TGTGCCACCAGTGATTTGGGGACAGAGAACACCGGGGAGCTGTTTTTT
TRBV5-1	-	TRBJ1-1	many	CASSTEGMNTEAFF	TGCGCCAGCAGCACGGAAGGTATGAACACTGAAGCTTTCTTT
TRBV15	-	TRBJ1-5	-	CATSPGHYSNQPQHF	TGTGCCACCAGTCCGGGACACTATAGCAATCAGCCCCAGCATTTT
TRBV28	-	TRBJ2-2	-	CASSSSPTGELFF	TGTGCCAGCAGTTCCTCCCCAACCGGAGAGCTGTTTTTT
TRBV28	TRBD1	TRBJ1-5	few	CASSPPGQGNNQPQHF	TGTGCCAGCAGCCCCCCCGGACAGGGAAACAATCAGCCCCAGCATTTT
TRBV20-1	-	TRBJ1-2	-	CSAETEDGFLYGYTF	TGCAGTGCAGAAACTGAGGACGGTTTCCTCTATGGCTACACCTTC
TRBV28	TRBD2	TRBJ2-2	few	CASSKRRGRASGELFF	TGTGCCAGCAGCAAGAGGCGCGGGAGGGCGAGCGGGGAGCTGTTTTTT
TRBV7-9	-	TRBJ2-1	-	CASSLVVRNEQFF	TGTGCCAGCAGCTTAGTGGTCCGCAATGAGCAGTTCTTC
TRBV11-2	-	TRBJ2-5	many	CASSLEDPGIQETQYF	TGTGCCAGCAGCTTAGAGGACCCAGGGATCCAAGAGACCCAGTACTTC
TRBV7-2	TRBD1	TRBJ1-2	few	CASSLPQGNYGYTF	TGTGCCAGCAGCCTCCCACAGGGGAACTATGGCTACACCTTC
TRBV28	-	TRBJ2-5	many	CASSSSSAGQETQYF	TGTGCCAGCAGTTCCTCCAGCGCAGGGCAAGAGACCCAGTACTTC
TRBV3-1	-	TRBJ1-1	-	CASSQVGPRGTEAFF	TGTGCCAGCAGCCAAGTGGGGCCCCGGGGAACTGAAGCTTTCTTT
TRBV29-1	TRBD1	TRBJ2-1	-	CSGGDRGPYNEQFF	TGCAGCGGGGGGGACAGGGGGCCCTACAATGAGCAGTTCTTC
TRBV12-3/TRBV12-4	-	TRBJ2-2	many	CASRGSNTGELFF	TGTGCCAGCAGAGGGTCGAACACCGGGGAGCTGTTTTTT
TRBV7-8	TRBD1	TRBJ1-1	many	CASSLALPGGGRAFF	TGTGCCAGCAGCTTAGCGCTCCCAGGGGGCGGTCGAGCTTTCTTT
TRBV19	-	TRBJ2-2	many	CASSNGLYTGELFF	TGTGCCAGTAGTAACGGTCTTTACACCGGGGAGCTGTTTTTT
TRBV12-3/TRBV12-4	TRBD1	TRBJ1-5	many	CASSRRDRDYNQPQHF	TGTGCCAGCAGTCGAAGGGACAGGGACTACAATCAGCCCCAGCATTTT
TRBV12-3/TRBV12-4	TRBD1	TRBJ1-1	few	CASSGTAYTEVFF	TGTGCCAGCAGTGGGACAGCCTACACTGAAGTTTTCTTT
TRBV7-8	-	TRBJ1-1	-	CASSRLPNTEAFF	TGTGCCAGCAGCAGGCTTCCGAACACTGAAGCTTTCTTT
TRBV28	TRBD2	TRBJ2-7	many	CASSPPTTSGRPGKDF	TGTGCCAGCAGTCCTCCTACGACTAGCGGGAGGCCCGGTAAGGACTTC
TRBV27	-	TRBJ2-5	many	CASSLKVTGGFQYF	TGTGCCAGCAGTTTAAAGGTTACTGGGGGATTCCAGTACTTC
TRBV20-1	-	TRBJ1-1	many	CSAFSLQGVDTEAFF	TGCAGTGCCTTCAGTCTACAGGGAGTAGACACTGAAGCTTTCTTT